This T cell receptor (beta chain) was found in a study of cytomegalovirus exposure and HLA in healthy donors. Primers for the PCR totalled 60 Vbeta and 13 Jbeta. TCRdb's table, derived via immunoSEQ multiplex PCR, lists solely in-frame clones and lacks some. This sample has roughly 180,000 clones, with roughly 84% found just once. The CDR3 loop spans 22 amino acids. V lost 4 bases, J lost 3 bases, and 26 bases stayed unmatched. Looked up from germline, CDR1 is SGHRS and CDR2 is YFSETQ. The sample holds a few counts of this clone. Its antigen is currently unknown. General observations from the study: Data from an earlier analysis indicated that most TCR beta V segments were productive either about 87% or about 30% of the time. Roughly even sequencing depth across donors was the assumption behind the presence/absence analyses.

The specimen sequenced was PBMCs. The sequence came from a young man in good health and CMV-seronegative. The rearrangement joins TRBV5-1 to TRBJ1-3, with TRBD1 identical over 9 bases. The CDR3 DNA reads TGCGCCAGCAGCATAACCGGGACAGGGCCGCTCTGGGGCAACCAAAGTGGAAACACCATATATTTT. Its protein is CASSITGTGPLWGNQSGNTIYF.